This T cell receptor beta chain is drawn from a study of cytomegalovirus exposure and HLA in healthy donors. Study in general: A subsequent analysis stated that the approximately 120 validation repertoires were run on the same platform as the approximately 660 first-cohort repertoires.

Generated by immunoSEQ multiplex PCR, the TCRdb table keeps only in-frame clones and is missing some. The table has about 120,000 clones, about 84% seen once. Remarks on this clone: The antigen is not known.

The trim removed 2 bases at V and 0 bases at J, leaving 1 base unmatched. This CDR3 is built from 14 residues. The germline CDR1 and CDR2 sequences are ENHRY and SYGVKD. Study results and caveats: The classifier reportedly diagnosed cytomegalovirus status with high specificity and sensitivity. 150 to 200 TCR beta chains were listed as cytomegalovirus-associated.

Specimen: PBMCs. The sequence was collected from a woman in her 30s in good health and CMV-seronegative. The rearrangement uses TRBV10-3 and TRBJ2-7; 7 bases are a match to TRBD1. CDR3 sequence reads: CAISEDRASYEQYF. The CDR3 nucleotides are TGTGCCATCAGTGAGGACAGGGCCTCCTACGAGCAGTACTTC.